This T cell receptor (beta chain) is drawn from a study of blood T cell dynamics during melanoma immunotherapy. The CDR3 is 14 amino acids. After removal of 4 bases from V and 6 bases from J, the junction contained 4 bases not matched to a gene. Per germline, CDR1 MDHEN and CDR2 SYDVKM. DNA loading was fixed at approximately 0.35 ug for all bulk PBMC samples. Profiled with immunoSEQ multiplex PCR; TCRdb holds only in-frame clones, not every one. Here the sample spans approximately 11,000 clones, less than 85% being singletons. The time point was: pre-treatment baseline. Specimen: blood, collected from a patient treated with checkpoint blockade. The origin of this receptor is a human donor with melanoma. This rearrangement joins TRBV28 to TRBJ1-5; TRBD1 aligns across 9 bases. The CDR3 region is CASSSTGGGQPQHF. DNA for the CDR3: TGTGCCAGCAGTTCAACAGGGGGCGGTCAGCCCCAGCATTTT.